The sequence of this TCR beta chain was determined in a study of spatial heterogeneity in lung cancer (dated by TCRdb to between 2017 and 2020). Broadly, across the study: Beta-chain transcripts were consistently detected in greater numbers than alpha-chain transcripts, which likely reflects a higher abundance of beta-chain transcripts. Nonsynonymous mutation counts, determined by whole-exome sequencing of tumor tissue, were related to features of the TCR repertoire. In the raw uncorrected reads, each unique combination of TCR and UMI appeared on average more than ten times. At surgery, some 200 tumor regions, roughly 63 matched nontumor lung samples and 56 PBMC samples were TCR-sequenced for both alpha and beta chains. TCR alpha and beta repertoires were quantitatively compared across multiple tumor regions, matched nontumor lung and blood in non-small cell lung cancer. The full study reports these points: Confirming at a functional level the hypothesis that regional TCRs recognize regional mutations was considered to require additional single-cell paired TCR alpha and beta sequencing. Ubiquitous expanded tumor TCRs were found in blood more often at tumor resection than at routine follow-up.

Libraries were prepared through 5' RACE. The sequencing machine was a NextSeq 500. The TCR library protocol attached a unique molecular identifier to each TCR cDNA molecule to allow correction of PCR and sequencing errors. The study's processing was this. TCR identification, UMI-based error correction and CDR3 extraction were all carried out with Decombinator tools. TCRs above a frequency of 2 per 1,000, corresponding to the top 1% of the tumor frequency distribution, were defined as expanded. Renyi diversity was calculated using the R vegan package after each repertoire was subsampled 100 times to 5,000 TCRs. To build CDR3 similarity networks, amino acid triplet string-kernel similarity was used, and CDR3s were connected when their pairwise similarity was above 0.82. The public sequencing data were trimmed at Q25 with fastp and processed into clonotypes with MiXCR by TCRdb, which kept only in-frame beta chains. Rows with a matching CDR3 protein are joined into one entry that keeps the most common DNA and genes. The authors' filters were not applied to this entry. Present in this sample are about 45,000 distinct CDR3 sequences, roughly 10% of which were seen just once. Together, the top ten hold around 42% of the sample.

This clonotype came up many times. Its binding antigen is unknown. Base qualities are not provided; no much larger clone lies one nucleotide away. CDR1 and CDR2 are read off the germline V gene as SGDLS and YYNGEE. Trimming removed 3 bases from V and 3 bases from J, leaving 5 bases between the germline ends. The CDR3 goes from the cysteine to the phenylalanine over 12 residues. Only CDR3 DNA is held: 36 bases, read in frame from base 1. This specimen's time point label, per the study, means: sample taken at primary tumor resection. Without any cell sorting, TCR sequencing was performed on whole RNA extracted either from tumor and nontumor lung tissue or from cryopreserved PBMC samples. The donors were about 71 patients from the lung TRACERx cohort who had early-stage, untreated non-small cell lung cancer. Only patients for whom sufficient RNA was available from at least two tumor regions were selected for TCR sequencing.

The chain was built from TRBV9 and TRBJ2-3, with no confident D gene call. The receptor's source is a female donor with early-stage non-small cell lung cancer. The specimen comprised PBMCs, sampled at surgery. The DNA sequence follows: TGTGCCAGCAGCGGGGGTACAGATACGCAGTATTTT. It is translated as CASSGGTDTQYF.